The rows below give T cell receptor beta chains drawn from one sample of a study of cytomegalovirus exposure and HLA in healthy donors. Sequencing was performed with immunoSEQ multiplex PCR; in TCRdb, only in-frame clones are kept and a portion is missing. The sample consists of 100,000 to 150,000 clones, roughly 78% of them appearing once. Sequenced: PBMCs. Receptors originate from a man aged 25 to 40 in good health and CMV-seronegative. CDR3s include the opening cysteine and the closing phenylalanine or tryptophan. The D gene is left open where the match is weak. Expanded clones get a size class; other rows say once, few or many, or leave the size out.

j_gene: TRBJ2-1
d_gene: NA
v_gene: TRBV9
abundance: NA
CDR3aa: CASSSPPGGRGGEQFF
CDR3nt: TGTGCCAGCAGCTCCCCCCCGGGTGGGAGAGGTGGGGAGCAGTTCTTC

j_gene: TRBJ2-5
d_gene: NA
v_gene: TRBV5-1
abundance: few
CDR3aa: CASSLTGSGETQYF
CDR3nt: TGCGCCAGCAGCTTGACAGGGAGCGGAGAGACCCAGTACTTC

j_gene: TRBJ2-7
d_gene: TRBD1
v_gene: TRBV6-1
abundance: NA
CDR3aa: CASSARADDRGNIYEQYF
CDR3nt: TGTGCCAGCAGTGCAAGAGCTGACGACAGGGGTAATATATACGAGCAGTACTTC

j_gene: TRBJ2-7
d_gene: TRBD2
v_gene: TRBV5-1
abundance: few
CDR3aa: CASSLFLAGVSYEQYF
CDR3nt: TGCGCCAGCAGCCTCTTCCTAGCGGGAGTATCCTACGAGCAGTACTTC

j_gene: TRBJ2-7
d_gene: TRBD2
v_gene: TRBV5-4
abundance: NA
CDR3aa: CASSPSGSSYEQYF
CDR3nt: TGTGCCAGCAGCCCTAGCGGGAGCTCCTACGAGCAGTACTTC

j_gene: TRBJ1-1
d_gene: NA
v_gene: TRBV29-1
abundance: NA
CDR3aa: CSVVRSLNTEAFF
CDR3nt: TGCAGCGTAGTGAGGTCGTTGAACACTGAAGCTTTCTTT

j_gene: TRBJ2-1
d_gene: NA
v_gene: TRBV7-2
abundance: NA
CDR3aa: CASSKDRLRLLSYNEQFF
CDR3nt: TGTGCCAGCAGCAAAGACCGGTTGCGGTTATTGTCCTACAATGAGCAGTTCTTC

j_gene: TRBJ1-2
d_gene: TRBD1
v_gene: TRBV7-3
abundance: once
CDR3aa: CASSSGTGNGYTF
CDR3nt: TGTGCCAGCAGTTCCGGGACAGGGAATGGCTACACCTTC

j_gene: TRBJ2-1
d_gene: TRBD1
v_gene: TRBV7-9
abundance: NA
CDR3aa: CASSSTGGEQFF
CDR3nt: TGTGCCAGCAGTTCGACAGGGGGTGAGCAGTTCTTC

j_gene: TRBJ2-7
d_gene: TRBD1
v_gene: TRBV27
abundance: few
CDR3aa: CASSRPGTGAYEQYF
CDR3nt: TGTGCCAGCAGTCGGCCCGGGACAGGGGCCTACGAGCAGTACTTC

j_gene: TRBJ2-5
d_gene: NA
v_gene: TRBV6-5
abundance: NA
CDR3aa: CASSRGTETQYF
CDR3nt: TGTGCCAGCAGTAGGGGGACGGAGACCCAGTACTTC

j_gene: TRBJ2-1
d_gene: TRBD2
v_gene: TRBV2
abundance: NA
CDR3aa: CASLTSGRAAEQFF
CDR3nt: TGTGCCAGCCTTACTAGCGGGAGGGCCGCTGAGCAGTTCTTC

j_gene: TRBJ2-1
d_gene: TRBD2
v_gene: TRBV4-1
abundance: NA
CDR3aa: CASSQDPAASGYNEQFF
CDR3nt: TGCGCCAGCAGCCAAGACCCTGCGGCTAGCGGCTACAATGAGCAGTTCTTC